Below are 18 T cell receptor beta chains sequenced from a single sample in a study of blood T cell repertoires in COVID-19 (dated by TCRdb to 2019 to 2021). To prepare the library, the immunoSEQ multiplex PCR assay was applied. The table comes from immuneACCESS by way of TCRdb, which keeps in-frame sequences with V and J called. Part of the clones is missing from these tables; in studies checked, under half for an unresolved V gene and the rest for unknown reasons. This sample lists about 140,000 clones; around 81% were detected once. The top ten clonotypes cover approximately 1.4% of the sample. Input material: peripheral blood. The receptors originated from a human donor in a cohort sampled during active COVID-19.

As to this clone: This may stem from a read error, because a much larger clone lies one nucleotide away. The sample holds other DNA sequences that translate to the same CDR3. The chain carries TRBV3-1 (or the pseudogene TRBV3-2) and TRBJ2-7; D not resolved. CDR1 LGHDT and CDR2 YNNKEL come from the germline V gene (reference sequence). CDR3 size: 12 residues. The CDR3 loop reads CASSFTVYEQYF. CDR3 coding DNA: TGTGCCAGCAGCTTCACGGTCTACGAACAGTACTTC.

The genes are TRBV7-2 and TRBJ1-1, with a weak D call TRBD1 (6 bases). Trimming removed 1 base at V and 5 bases at J, with 11 bases between. Germline CDR1 and CDR2: SGHTA and FQGNSA. The CDR3 is 14 amino acids. CDR3 nucleotides: TGTGCCAGCAGCTTAGGCGGCGGACAGACTGAAGCTTTCTTT. It specifies CASSLGGGQTEAFF.

J is TRBJ2-5 and V is TRBV4-1; 10 nucleotides align to TRBD1. V trimming: 4 bases; J trimming: 2 bases; junction bases outside the gene matches: 4. The CDR3 is made up of 15 amino acids. Germline CDR1 and CDR2: MGHRA and YSYEKL. The CDR3 loop reads CASSRRTGGQETQYF. DNA for the CDR3: TGCGCCAGCAGCCGGAGGACAGGGGGACAAGAGACCCAGTACTTC.

The V and J genes are TRBV28 and TRBJ1-2; tentatively, D is TRBD1 (5 bases). The CDR3 consists of 13 residues. Germline loops: CDR1 MDHEN, CDR2 SYDVKM. Trimming cost V 6 bases and J 5 bases, with 13 bases left between them. In DNA, the CDR3 is TGTGCCAGCAGCGAATTCCGGGGGTATGGCTACACCTTC. Translated, it gives CASSEFRGYGYTF.

The V call is TRBV18, the J call TRBJ1-2; weak D call: TRBD1 (5 bases). CDR3 length: 16 residues. V lost 2 bases to trimming and J lost 4 bases, with 17 bases between them. Per the germline V gene, CDR1 is KGHSH and CDR2 is LQKENI. CDR3 sequence: CASSPNDQVRAYGYTF. CDR3 sequence (DNA): TGTGCCAGCTCACCAAACGACCAAGTCAGGGCCTATGGCTACACCTTC.

This chain joins TRBV4-3 and TRBJ1-4; 8 nucleotides match TRBD1. CDR1 and CDR2 from the germline V gene are LGHNA and YSLEER. V was clipped by 1 base and J by 6 bases; unmatched bases: 7. The CDR3 covers 16 residues. The chain's CDR3 is CASSQARTGRDEKLFF. The CDR3 DNA follows: TGCGCCAGCAGCCAAGCCAGGACAGGGAGGGATGAAAAACTGTTTTTT.

The chain combines TRBV27 with TRBJ1-3, with D possibly TRBD1 on 6 matching bases. V shed 6 bases and J shed 0 bases, with 12 bases lying between them. The CDR3 contains 15 residues. Germline V gene sequence: CDR1 MNHEY, CDR2 SMNVEV (reference sequence). The CDR3: CASRGRTVSGNTIYF. In DNA form, the CDR3 reads TGTGCCAGCAGGGGACGGACAGTCTCTGGAAACACCATATATTTT.

V gene TRBV9 combines with J gene TRBJ2-5; 8 positions match TRBD2. The length of the CDR3 is 13 residues. Germline CDR1 is SGDLS and CDR2 is YYNGEE. Trimming cost V 4 bases and J 9 bases; bases outside gene matches: 8. As DNA, the CDR3 is TGTGCCAGCAGCACCGGGACTAGTCGGGCCCAGTACTTC. Protein product: CASSTGTSRAQYF.

The rearrangement joins TRBV5-1 to TRBJ2-7; no firm D call. The CDR3 totals 14 residues. Between the trimmed V and J ends, which lost 2 bases and 1 base, there was a span of 10 bases. The germline gives CDR1 SGHRS, CDR2 YFSETQ. CDR3 sequence (DNA): TGCGCCAGCAGCTTTTCAGGTGGGTCCTACGAGCAGTACTTC. Amino acid sequence: CASSFSGGSYEQYF. Filled out from reference TRBV5-1 and TRBJ2-7, the complete variable domain reads KAGVTQTPRYLIKTRGQQVTLSCSPISGHRSVSWYQQTPGQGLQFLFEYFSETQRNKGNFPGRFSGRQFSNSRSEMNVSTLELGDSALYLCASSFSGGSYEQYFGPGTRLTVT.

This clone has only a few counts. The chain is built from TRBV5-8 and TRBJ1-2, with D possibly matching TRBD1 (6 bases). Germline CDR1 is SGHTS and CDR2 is YDEGEE. The ends were cut back, 6 bases at V and 8 bases at J, with 14 bases in the middle. The CDR3 is 12 amino acids. The DNA for the CDR3 is TGTGCCAGCACCAAACAGGGTCCCGGCTACACCTTC. Protein: CASTKQGPGYTF.

The genes are TRBV3-1 (or the pseudogene TRBV3-2) and TRBJ2-3; a weak D match, TRBD2 (5 bases). The CDR3 is 15 amino acids. V lost 2 bases to trimming and J lost 8 bases, with 17 bases between them. In germline, CDR1 is LGHDT, CDR2 YNNKEL (reference sequence). The CDR3 reads CASSQRSQFEGTQYF. The CDR3 DNA reads TGTGCCAGCAGCCAAAGATCTCAGTTTGAGGGTACGCAGTATTTT.

This clone was seen a single time. The V gene is TRBV9, the J gene TRBJ2-2, with unresolved D. This CDR3 is 14 amino acids long. The germline gives CDR1 SGDLS, CDR2 YYNGEE. Deletions cut 4 bases from V and 3 bases from J, with 10 bases between. The CDR3 DNA reads as TGTGCCAGCAGCCCCCGTCCCGACACCGGGGAGCTGTTTTTT. Protein sequence: CASSPRPDTGELFF.

J is TRBJ1-1 and V is TRBV6-5; D unresolved. The germline CDR1 and CDR2 sequences are MNHEY and SVGAGI. This CDR3 is 12 amino acids long. V was cut by 8 bases and J by 4 bases, with 11 bases left in between. The CDR3 here is CASERWATEAFF. Here the CDR3 DNA reads TGTGCCAGCGAGAGATGGGCCACTGAAGCTTTCTTT.

The chain has TRBV5-1 and TRBJ2-5; 14 nucleotides line up with TRBD2. The CDR3 sequence is 15 residues long. Germline CDR1 SGHRS, CDR2 YFSETQ. With V trimmed by 3 bases and J by 4 bases, 2 bases remained unmatched. CDR3 loop: CASSSGLAGAETQYF. The CDR3 DNA reads TGCGCCAGCAGCTCGGGACTAGCGGGAGCAGAGACCCAGTACTTC. Variable domain in full (rest from reference TRBV5-1 and TRBJ2-5): KAGVTQTPRYLIKTRGQQVTLSCSPISGHRSVSWYQQTPGQGLQFLFEYFSETQRNKGNFPGRFSGRQFSNSRSEMNVSTLELGDSALYLCASSSGLAGAETQYFGPGTRLLVL.

V is TRBV5-1 and J is TRBJ2-3, with TRBD1 identical over 8 bases. Per germline, CDR1 SGHRS and CDR2 YFSETQ. The CDR3 contains 15 residues. V shed 0 bases, J shed 8 bases, and the junction held 8 bases outside the gene matches. The CDR3, as DNA: TGCGCCAGCAGCTTGGACGGCAGGGGGCGCGTTACGCAGTATTTT. Protein product: CASSLDGRGRVTQYF. Full variable domain (rest looked up from reference TRBV5-1 and TRBJ2-3): KAGVTQTPRYLIKTRGQQVTLSCSPISGHRSVSWYQQTPGQGLQFLFEYFSETQRNKGNFPGRFSGRQFSNSRSEMNVSTLELGDSALYLCASSLDGRGRVTQYFGPGTRLTVL.

This clone was recorded only once. The chain employs TRBV2 and TRBJ2-7, with 9 bases that match TRBD1. The junction had 10 bases not matched to a gene; V was cut back by 4 bases and J by 6 bases. Looked up from germline, CDR1 is SNHLY and CDR2 is FYNNEI. The CDR3 contains 15 residues. In DNA form, the CDR3 reads TGTGCCAGCAGTGCCCACCGGGACAGGGTCGGCGAGCAGTACTTC. Its translation is CASSAHRDRVGEQYF. Supplemented by reference TRBV2 and TRBJ2-7, the full variable domain reads EPEVTQTPSHQVTQMGQEVILRCVPISNHLYFYWYRQILGQKVEFLVSFYNNEISEKSEIFDDQFSVERPDGSNFTLKIRSTKLEDSAMYFCASSAHRDRVGEQYFGPGTRLTVT.

In this sample, this clone turned up once. The chain recombines TRBV23-1 with TRBJ1-6; D unresolved. TRBV23-1 is an ORF for which the function is uncertain. The V end lost 4 bases, the J end lost 0 bases, and 10 bases lay between the germline ends. CDR3 length: 16 amino acids. The CDR3 DNA sequence: TGCGCCAGCAGTCCCTGTGGGAGCTCCTATAATTCACCCCTCCACTTT. Amino acid sequence: CASSPCGSSYNSPLHF.

The V and J genes are TRBV9 and TRBJ2-7; D is uncertain. The germline V gene has CDR1 SGDLS and CDR2 YYNGEE. V was cut by 0 bases and J by 8 bases, with 15 bases left in between. The CDR3 length is 14 residues. The DNA for the CDR3 is TGTGCCAGCAGCGTAGTGGCCGATACCGCACAGCAGTACTTC. Its protein product is CASSVVADTAQQYF.